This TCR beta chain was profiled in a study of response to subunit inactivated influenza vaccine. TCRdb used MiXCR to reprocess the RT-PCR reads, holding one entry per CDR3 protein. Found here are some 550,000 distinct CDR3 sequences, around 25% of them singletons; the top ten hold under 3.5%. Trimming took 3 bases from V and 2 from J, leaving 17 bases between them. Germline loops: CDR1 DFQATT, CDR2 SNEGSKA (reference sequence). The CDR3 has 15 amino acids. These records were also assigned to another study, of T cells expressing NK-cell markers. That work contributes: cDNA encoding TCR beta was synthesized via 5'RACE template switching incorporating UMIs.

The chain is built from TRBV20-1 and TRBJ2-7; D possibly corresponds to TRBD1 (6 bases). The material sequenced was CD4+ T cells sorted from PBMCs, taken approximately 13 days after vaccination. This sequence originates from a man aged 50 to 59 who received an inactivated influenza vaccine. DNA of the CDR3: TGCAGTGCTAGCCCGATGTCAGGACAGACCTACGAGCAGTACTTC. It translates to CSASPMSGQTYEQYF.